The 11 T cell receptor beta chains listed next were all sequenced from one sample in a study of blood T cell repertoires in COVID-19 (TCRdb year 2020). Receptors were amplified or captured by the immunoSEQ multiplex PCR assay. Sourced from immuneACCESS, this table was stored by TCRdb with only in-frame sequences that have V and J called. A share of the clones is absent; for the studies checked, an unresolved V gene accounts for under half, and the remainder has no known explanation. This sample has roughly 160,000 clones in its table, and approximately 90% of those were observed once. The top ten constitute roughly 0.56% of the sample. The sequenced sample was peripheral blood. Receptor source: a man between 45 and 60 years old with acute or convalescent COVID-19.

CDR3 residues: CASSLTGSRGYTF. The CDR3 bases are TGTGCCAGCAGTTTGACAGGTTCAAGGGGCTACACCTTC. The chain recombines TRBV28 with TRBJ1-2, with D tentatively TRBD1 (6 bases). Trimming stripped 3 bases from V and 8 bases from J, with 13 bases between. This CDR3 contains 13 residues. Per germline, CDR1 MDHEN and CDR2 SYDVKM.

The J gene is TRBJ1-5, the V gene TRBV6-6, with D maybe TRBD1 (6 bases). V was shortened by 7 bases and J by 3 bases, with 13 bases between the two germline ends. This CDR3 has 14 amino acids. Germline CDR1 reads MNHNY; CDR2 reads SVGAGI (reference sequence). The CDR3 bases are TGTGCCAGCAAAAACGGGACACCCAATCAGCCCCAGCATTTT. Its translation is CASKNGTPNQPQHF.

This chain uses TRBV10-1 with TRBJ2-7, with TRBD1 matching 9 bases. The V gene's germline CDR1 is WNHNN and CDR2 SYGVQD (reference sequence). There are 15 residues in the CDR3. Unmatched junction bases numbered 7, after V lost 2 bases and J lost 5 bases. The CDR3 nucleotides are TGCGCCAGCAGTGAGCCCGGACAGGGGCGGAACGAGCAGTACTTC. The encoded protein is CASSEPGQGRNEQYF.

This chain uses TRBV28 with TRBJ2-5, with D perhaps TRBD1 (6 bases). The CDR3 runs to 13 residues. The V gene lost 5 bases and the J gene lost 2 bases, with 9 bases spanning the gap. Germline loops: CDR1 MDHEN, CDR2 SYDVKM. The CDR3 here is CASSEQGQETQYF. CDR3 sequence (DNA): TGTGCCAGCAGTGAACAGGGTCAAGAGACCCAGTACTTC. Together with reference TRBV28 and TRBJ2-5, the CDR3 gives the full variable domain: DVKVTQSSRYLVKRTGEKVFLECVQDMDHENMFWYRQDPGLGLRLIYFSYDVKMKEKGDIPEGYSVSREKKERFSLILESASTNQTSMYLCASSEQGQETQYFGPGTRLLVL.

The rearrangement joins TRBV10-2 to TRBJ1-1; 10 bases match TRBD1. The CDR3 has 16 amino acids. The germline CDR1 and CDR2 sequences are WSHSY and SAAADI. The V segment lost 4 bases and the J segment 0 bases; nucleotides outside the gene matches: 5. CDR3 sequence (DNA): TGCGCCAGCAGTGGGCTGGGACAGGGGATGAACACTGAAGCTTTCTTT. It yields the protein CASSGLGQGMNTEAFF.

The V and J genes are TRBV7-4 and TRBJ2-7; TRBD2 matches at 8 bases. The CDR3 runs to 17 residues. CDR1 is SGHVT, CDR2 SQSDAQ, per germline. Losses at the gene ends were 1 base for V and 0 bases for J; bases not matched to a gene: 8. CDR3 amino acids: CASSLEGDSGISYEQYF. The CDR3 DNA follows: TGTGCCAGCAGCTTAGAGGGGGATAGCGGGATCTCCTACGAGCAGTACTTC. The full variable domain, with the rest looked up from reference TRBV7-4 and TRBJ2-7, is GAGVSQSPRYKVAKRGRDVALRCDSISGHVTLYWYRQTLGQGSEVLTYSQSDAQRDKSGRPSGRFSAERPERSVSTLKIQRTEQGDSAVYLCASSLEGDSGISYEQYFGPGTRLTVT.

This rearrangement joins TRBV28 to TRBJ2-1, with D unclear. There are 13 residues in the CDR3. V dropped 6 bases and J dropped 0 bases, with 6 bases sitting between them. Germline CDR1 is MDHEN and CDR2 is SYDVKM. CDR3 in DNA: TGTGCCAGCAGACTGAGCTCCTACAATGAGCAGTTCTTC. This gives the protein CASRLSSYNEQFF.

The genes are TRBV2 and TRBJ1-2; 8 bases fit TRBD1. Germline CDR1 is SNHLY and CDR2 is FYNNEI. V shed 5 bases and J 2 bases; nucleotides not matched to a gene: 4. This CDR3 spans 14 amino acids. The CDR3 region has the DNA TGTGCCAGCAGTCTGGACAGGGCAAACTATGGCTACACCTTC. It translates to CASSLDRANYGYTF.

V usage is TRBV11-2 and J usage is TRBJ1-2; tentative D call: TRBD1 (6 bases). Germline V lookup: CDR1 SGHAT, CDR2 FQNNGV. Between the trimmed V and J ends, which lost 5 bases and 7 bases, there was a span of 20 bases. The CDR3 sequence is 15 residues long. The CDR3 DNA reads as TGTGCCAGCAGCAAGGGACAAAGGAAAATCACTGGCTACACCTTC. Protein sequence: CASSKGQRKITGYTF.

This chain uses TRBV28 with TRBJ1-1; D call uncertain. The CDR3 sequence is 14 residues long. Looked up from germline, CDR1 is MDHEN and CDR2 is SYDVKM. Trimming removed 5 bases from V and 1 base from J, with 11 bases in between. The CDR3, as DNA: TGTGCCAGCAGTCCAACAACGGGGAACACTGAAGCTTTCTTT. Amino acid sequence: CASSPTTGNTEAFF.

This rearrangement joins TRBV5-1 to TRBJ2-7; D not resolved. The CDR3 is 14 amino acids. Germline loops: CDR1 SGHRS, CDR2 YFSETQ. Trimming took off 0 bases at V and 0 bases at J, with 7 bases between the two ends. CDR3 sequence: CASSLVAGSYEQYF. The DNA for the CDR3 is TGCGCCAGCAGCTTGGTTGCCGGCTCCTACGAGCAGTACTTC.